This T cell receptor beta chain stems from a study of blood T cell repertoires in COVID-19. Study-level information: From the United States, Italy and Spain came samples of acute and convalescent COVID-19. From T cells, B-cell-depleted T cells, or PBMCs came the material, which was cDNA or gDNA.

Patients from Seattle were sampled longitudinally, starting during active infection. The V and J ends lost 4 bases and 4 bases, in that order; junction bases with no gene match: 8. Germline CDR1 reads SGHRS; CDR2 reads YFSETQ. This CDR3 is built from 16 residues. In the original processing: Reference gene primer amplification gave estimated nucleated cell counts. The data were produced by immunoSEQ multiplex PCR, yet TCRdb's version contains in-frame clones alone and is incomplete. The DNA gave D and trimming, while V, J and clone size come from that table. There are around 60,000 clones in the sample; over 55% occur only once, and roughly 4.9% lies in the top ten.

The sequenced sample was peripheral blood. V usage is TRBV5-1 and J usage is TRBJ2-1, with 10 bases aligning to TRBD1. The source of this sequence is a woman in her seventies with COVID-19, enrolled during active disease. The CDR3 is CASSGEGQGWYNEQFF. CDR3 in DNA: TGCGCCAGCAGCGGGGAGGGACAGGGGTGGTACAATGAGCAGTTCTTC.